This passage covers 5 T cell receptor beta chains from one sample sequenced in a study of T cells in Graves' hyperthyroidism and ophthalmopathy. The TCR beta CDR3 regions underwent amplification using RNA transcripts as the source. When the TCR CDR3 underwent first-round RT-PCR, the HTBI primer set was used. TCRdb used MiXCR to reprocess the multiplex PCR reads, holding one entry per CDR3 protein. This sample has about 520,000 distinct CDR3 sequences, with around a quarter found just once. The sample comprised blood. The receptors stem from a woman aged 30 to 39 with Graves' ophthalmopathy.

At least ten counts were recorded for this clonotype. The CDR3 is CAWSVIGGYTF. The CDR3 DNA follows: TGTGCCTGGAGTGTAATTGGCGGCTACACCTTC. The rearrangement uses TRBV30 and TRBJ1-2; D is unresolved. There are 11 residues in the CDR3. The V gene lost 0 bases and the J gene lost 8 bases, with 7 bases spanning the gap. CDR1 GTSNPN and CDR2 SVGIG come from the germline V gene (reference sequence).

This clonotype came up many times. V is TRBV28 and J is TRBJ2-7; no clear D. The CDR3 runs to 16 residues. Per the germline V gene, CDR1 is MDHEN and CDR2 is SYDVKM. V lost 3 bases and J 0 bases, leaving 15 bases between the germline ends. This chain's CDR3 is CASSFPLGTSSYEQYF. CDR3 sequence (DNA): TGTGCCAGCAGTTTCCCCCTAGGCACGAGCTCCTACGAGCAGTACTTC.

This clonotype was detected many times. The V and J genes are TRBV7-2 and TRBJ1-1; D ambiguous. The germline CDR1 and CDR2 sequences are SGHTA and FQGNSA. This CDR3 is built from 14 residues. Trimming shortened V by 3 bases and J by 0 bases, and 8 bases separated the two germline ends. CDR3 DNA sequence: TGTGCCAGCAGCTTTACTTTTTTGAACACTGAAGCTTTCTTT. Translation gives CASSFTFLNTEAFF. Variable domain in full (rest from reference TRBV7-2 and TRBJ1-1): GAGVSQSPSNKVTEKGKDVELRCDPISGHTALYWYRQSLGQGLEFLIYFQGNSAPDKSGLPSDRFSAERTGGSVSTLTIQRTQQEDSAVYLCASSFTFLNTEAFFGQGTRLTVV.

Ten or more counts support this clonotype. The V call is TRBV4-1, the J call TRBJ1-5; the match to TRBD1 covers 7 bases. Germline V gene data show CDR1 as MGHRA and CDR2 as YSYEKL. With V trimmed by 1 base and J by 4 bases, 4 bases remained unmatched. The CDR3 totals 15 residues. The CDR3 region is CASSQGQGRNQPQHF. DNA for the CDR3: TGCGCCAGCAGCCAAGGACAGGGTCGTAATCAGCCCCAGCATTTT.

The V and J genes are TRBV4-2 and TRBJ1-1, with D possibly matching TRBD1 (6 bases). The CDR3 loop spans 16 amino acids. The germline CDR1 and CDR2 sequences are LGHNA and YNFKEQ. The germline V and J ends were trimmed by 4 bases and 5 bases, with 20 bases remaining between them. CDR3 sequence reads: CASSLDSDLYVTEAFF. The CDR3 bases are TGTGCCAGCAGCCTGGACAGCGACCTGTATGTAACTGAAGCTTTCTTT.